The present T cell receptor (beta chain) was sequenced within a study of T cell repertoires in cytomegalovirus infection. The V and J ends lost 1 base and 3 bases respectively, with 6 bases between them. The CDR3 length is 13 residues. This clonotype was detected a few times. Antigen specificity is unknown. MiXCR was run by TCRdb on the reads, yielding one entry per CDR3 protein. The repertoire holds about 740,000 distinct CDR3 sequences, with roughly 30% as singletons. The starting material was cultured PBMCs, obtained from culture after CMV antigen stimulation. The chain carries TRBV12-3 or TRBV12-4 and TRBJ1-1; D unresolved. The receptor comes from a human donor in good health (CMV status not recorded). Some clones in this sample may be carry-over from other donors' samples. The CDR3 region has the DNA TGTGCCAGCAGTTTAGTCCGATACACTGAAGCTTTCTTT. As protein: CASSLVRYTEAFF.